The source of this TCR beta chain is a study of blood T cells in healthy people across ages. The V gene's germline CDR1 is SGHRS and CDR2 YFSETQ. The CDR3 spans 14 residues. Primed by a sample-barcoded 5' primer and a J-beta primer mix, a second PCR proceeded for about 6 to 12 cycles. Via MiXCR, TCRdb re-called the 5' RACE reads, giving one row per CDR3 protein. The sample lists roughly 800,000 distinct CDR3 sequences, around a quarter occurring once. This clonotype turned up a few times. The junction shows a germline mismatch at one end, possibly a read error. This sample was also put to use in a study of T cells of mothers and their children.

The source is a boy younger than 18 in good health. Sample: blood. The V gene is TRBV5-1, the J gene TRBJ2-1; the match to TRBD1 covers 8 bases. The J call is in doubt because the DNA end fits TRBJ2-7 better. The CDR3 DNA reads as TGCGCCGGCAGTTACGGGACAGGCTCCTACGAGCAGTACTTC. This translates into CAGSYGTGSYEQYF.